This TCR beta chain was sequenced for a study of shared T cell receptors in the human thymus. This CDR3 is 12 amino acids long. V was pared by 1 base and J by 10 bases, with 10 bases between. The germline CDR1 and CDR2 sequences are MNHEY and SVGAGI. TCRdb keeps only in-frame clones here, not all; method: immunoSEQ multiplex PCR. The profile shows some 400,000 clones, around 93% of them singletons. V gene TRBV6-5 combines with J gene TRBJ1-1; D perhaps matches TRBD1 (5 bases). Sequenced material: thymocytes. The sequence was collected from a human donor. CDR3 residues: CASSYLGERAFF. For the CDR3, the DNA is TGTGCCAGCAGTTACTTAGGGGAGAGAGCTTTCTTT.